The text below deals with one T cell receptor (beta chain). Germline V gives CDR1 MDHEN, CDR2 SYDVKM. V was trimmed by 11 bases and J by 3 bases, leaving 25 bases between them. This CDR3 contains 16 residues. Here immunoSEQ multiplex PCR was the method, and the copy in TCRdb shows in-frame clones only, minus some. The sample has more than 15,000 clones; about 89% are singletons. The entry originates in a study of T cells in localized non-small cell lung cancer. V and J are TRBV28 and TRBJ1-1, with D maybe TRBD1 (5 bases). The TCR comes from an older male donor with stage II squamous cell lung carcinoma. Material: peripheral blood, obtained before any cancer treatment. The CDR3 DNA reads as TGTGCCCATACCCCTAACAGGAGGAGGTTCGACACTGAAGCTTTCTTT. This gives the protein CAHTPNRRRFDTEAFF.